A single sample is the source of the 7 T cell receptor beta chains below, sequenced in a study of identical twins. TCRdb reprocessed the 5' RACE reads with MiXCR, giving one entry per CDR3 protein. The sample includes approximately 700,000 distinct CDR3 sequences, around a sixth of them seen just once. These data were also reused for a study on T cells expressing NK-cell markers.

Sequencing was done on a sample of PBMCs. The receptors derive from a young woman in good health.

Details on this clonotype: One end of the junction does not line up with germline, which may come from a read error. The chain uses TRBV30 and TRBJ2-1; D is undetermined. Per germline, CDR1 GTSNPN and CDR2 SVGIG (reference sequence). This CDR3 comprises 12 residues. The CDR3 DNA is TGTGCCTGGAGTGCACTACAACGCCGCCATCTCTTC. It specifies CAWSALQRRHLF.

The table lists this clonotype with a count of one. CDR3 nucleotide sequence: TGCAGTGCTAGAACCCCCAACCCCGGGGCTTCCTACAATGAGCAGTTCTTC. This gives the protein CSARTPNPGASYNEQFF. This chain links TRBV20-1 with TRBJ2-1, with D perhaps assigned TRBD1 or TRBD2 (5 bases each). V was cut by 2 bases and J by 1 base, with 18 bases left in between. CDR1 is DFQATT and CDR2 is SNEGSKA in the germline V gene (reference sequence). CDR3 length: 17 amino acids.

This chain joins TRBV7-9 and TRBJ2-4, with 9 bases matching TRBD1. This CDR3 is built from 13 residues. Germline loops: CDR1 SEHNR, CDR2 FQNEAQ (reference sequence). V gave up 7 bases and J gave up 7 bases; unmatched junction bases: 5. CDR3 region: CASMGGTGNIQYF. In DNA form, the CDR3 reads TGTGCCAGCATGGGCGGGACAGGGAACATTCAGTACTTC.

The chain couples TRBV9 to TRBJ2-1; D gene unclear. The germline V gene encodes CDR1 SGDLS and CDR2 YYNGEE. The CDR3 contains 15 residues. V lost 3 bases, J lost 5 bases, and 15 bases lay in between. The CDR3 nucleotides are TGTGCCAGCAGCGGTCGTACTCGCGGCCACAATGAGCAGTTCTTC. Translating gives CASSGRTRGHNEQFF. The variable domain in full, with the rest retrieved from reference TRBV9 and TRBJ2-1, is DSGVTQTPKHLITATGQRVTLRCSPRSGDLSVYWYQQSLDQGLQFLIQYYNGEERAKGNILERFSAQQFPDLHSELNLSSLELGDSALYFCASSGRTRGHNEQFFGPGTRLTVL.

This chain joins TRBV6-5 and TRBJ2-7; 10 positions match TRBD1. The CDR3 spans 14 residues. Germline lookup yields CDR1 MNHEY and CDR2 SVGAGI. With 2 bases clipped from V and 7 bases from J, the junction kept 5 bases outside the gene matches. The DNA for the CDR3 is TGTGCCAGCAGTTACCGGGACAGGGGTTGGGAGCAGTACTTC. Translating it yields CASSYRDRGWEQYF.

V and J are TRBV4-2 and TRBJ2-1; possibly TRBD2 for D (7 bases). Germline V CDR1 and CDR2: LGHNA, YNFKEQ. The CDR3 is 13 amino acids. Trimming took off 1 base at V and 15 bases at J, with 16 bases between the two ends. CDR3 residues: CASSQAAGARGFF. DNA for the CDR3: TGTGCCAGCAGCCAAGCTGCGGGGGCCCGAGGGTTCTTC.

This clonotype was counted at least ten times. V and J are TRBV20-1 and TRBJ1-4; D is unresolved. The length of the CDR3 is 16 residues. V dropped 3 bases and J dropped 7 bases, with 21 bases sitting between them. Germline V gene lookup returns CDR1 DFQATT and CDR2 SNEGSKA (reference sequence). The CDR3 here is CSASATSLPGPEKLFF. The CDR3 bases are TGCAGTGCTAGTGCCACTTCTCTACCGGGTCCTGAAAAACTGTTTTTT.